The rows below give T cell receptor beta chains drawn from one sample of a study of control samples from healthy donors and cancer patients. Clones were read by immunoSEQ multiplex PCR, and TCRdb kept only the in-frame ones, dropping some. The sample holds roughly 120,000 clones; approximately 93% are singletons and the top ten take almost 8%. Sequencing was performed on blood. The source is a woman under 30 in good health. CDR3s include the opening cysteine and the closing phenylalanine or tryptophan. The D gene is left open where the match is weak. Part of the rows lack a size; the others show once, few, many or a class for expanded clones.

J: TRBJ2-3; D: .; size: .; V: TRBV7-2; CDR3: CASSFRVTDTQYF; DNA: TGTGCCAGCAGCTTTCGGGTGACAGATACGCAGTATTTT
J: TRBJ2-5; D: .; size: .; V: TRBV28; CDR3: CASRFRETQYF; DNA: TGTGCCAGCAGATTCCGGGAGACCCAGTACTTC
J: TRBJ2-7; D: .; size: .; V: TRBV30; CDR3: CAWSNGRASSYEQYF; DNA: TGTGCCTGGAGTAACGGCAGGGCAAGCTCCTACGAGCAGTACTTC
J: TRBJ1-2; D: .; size: .; V: TRBV29-1; CDR3: CSVGPGWSTF; DNA: TGCAGCGTTGGGCCGGGGTGGAGCACCTTC
J: TRBJ1-2; D: .; size: .; V: TRBV28; CDR3: CASSSAAEGAKIANYGYTF; DNA: TGTGCCAGCAGTTCAGCGGCCGAGGGAGCGAAAATAGCTAACTATGGCTACACCTTC
J: TRBJ1-5; D: .; size: .; V: TRBV15; CDR3: CATSRNQLQPQHF; DNA: TGTGCCACCAGCAGAAACCAACTTCAGCCCCAGCATTTT
J: TRBJ2-1; D: TRBD2; size: .; V: TRBV19; CDR3: CASSIRLAGPYNEQFF; DNA: TGTGCCAGTAGTATAAGACTAGCGGGACCTTACAATGAGCAGTTCTTC
J: TRBJ2-7; D: .; size: .; V: TRBV2; CDR3: CASTRVTVTYEQYF; DNA: TGTGCCAGCACCAGAGTTACAGTCACCTACGAGCAGTACTTC
J: TRBJ2-3; D: .; size: .; V: TRBV6-2/TRBV6-3; CDR3: CASSYSNPDPRVVDTQYF; DNA: TGTGCCAGCAGTTACTCGAACCCCGATCCCAGGGTTGTAGATACGCAGTATTTT
J: TRBJ2-1; D: TRBD2; size: .; V: TRBV7-6; CDR3: CASSLARGEQFF; DNA: TGTGCCAGCAGCTTAGCGCGGGGGGAGCAGTTCTTC
J: TRBJ1-2; D: .; size: once; V: TRBV4-3; CDR3: CASSQDHQENYGYTF; DNA: TGCGCCAGCAGCCAAGACCATCAGGAGAACTATGGCTACACCTTC
J: TRBJ1-3; D: TRBD1; size: .; V: TRBV3-1/TRBV3-2; CDR3: CASSYTTGSSGNTIYF; DNA: TGTGCCAGCAGCTATACGACAGGGTCTAGTGGAAACACCATATATTTT
J: TRBJ2-3; D: TRBD2; size: once; V: TRBV7-2; CDR3: CASSLRPRAGGPTDTQYF; DNA: TGTGCCAGCAGCTTACGCCCACGAGCGGGGGGCCCCACAGATACGCAGTATTTT
J: TRBJ1-2; D: TRBD1; size: once; V: TRBV19; CDR3: CASSTPGGYYGYTF; DNA: TGTGCCAGTAGTACTCCAGGGGGTTACTATGGCTACACCTTC
J: TRBJ1-2; D: .; size: .; V: TRBV5-8; CDR3: CASSLGQNYGYTF; DNA: TGTGCCAGCAGCTTAGGACAGAACTATGGCTACACCTTC
J: TRBJ2-7; D: TRBD1; size: .; V: TRBV12-3/TRBV12-4; CDR3: CASWGTGASEQYF; DNA: TGTGCCAGCTGGGGTACAGGGGCATCCGAGCAGTACTTC
J: TRBJ2-7; D: .; size: .; V: TRBV18; CDR3: CASSPRGGTYEQYF; DNA: TGTGCCAGCTCACCCCGTGGCGGGACGTACGAGCAGTACTTC
J: TRBJ2-3; D: .; size: .; V: TRBV7-2; CDR3: CASSLPGTTDTQYF; DNA: TGTGCCAGCAGCTTACCCGGGACTACAGATACGCAGTATTTT
J: TRBJ1-1; D: .; size: .; V: TRBV18; CDR3: CASSPGQDTEAFF; DNA: TGTGCCAGCTCACCGGGACAAGACACTGAAGCTTTCTTT
J: TRBJ2-1; D: TRBD2; size: .; V: TRBV5-8; CDR3: CASSAGTSFFNEQFF; DNA: TGTGCCAGCAGCGCGGGGACTAGCTTCTTCAATGAGCAGTTCTTC
J: TRBJ1-2; D: .; size: once; V: TRBV4-3; CDR3: CASSQEQKLNYGYTF; DNA: TGCGCCAGCAGCCAAGAACAGAAGTTGAACTATGGCTACACCTTC
J: TRBJ2-1; D: .; size: .; V: TRBV7-2; CDR3: CASSLGGTLWATQNNEQFF; DNA: TGTGCCAGCAGCTTAGGGGGAACCCTTTGGGCCACCCAAAACAATGAGCAGTTCTTC
J: TRBJ1-1; D: TRBD1; size: .; V: TRBV5-8; CDR3: CASSRTGAGTEAFF; DNA: TGTGCCAGCAGCCGTACAGGGGCGGGCACTGAAGCTTTCTTT
J: TRBJ1-2; D: TRBD1; size: .; V: TRBV7-9; CDR3: CASSLAGTGGAGYYGYTF; DNA: TGTGCCAGCAGCTTAGCCGGGACAGGGGGCGCGGGTTACTATGGCTACACCTTC
J: TRBJ2-3; D: TRBD2; size: .; V: TRBV7-2; CDR3: CASSGLAGKSTDTQYF; DNA: TGTGCCAGCAGCGGCTTAGCGGGCAAAAGCACAGATACGCAGTATTTT
J: TRBJ1-2; D: .; size: .; V: TRBV18; CDR3: CASSPGVDPGPNGYTF; DNA: TGTGCCAGCTCACCAGGAGTTGATCCCGGGCCGAATGGCTACACCTTC
J: TRBJ2-5; D: .; size: .; V: TRBV28; CDR3: CASSLGENQETQYF; DNA: TGTGCCAGCAGTCTAGGGGAGAACCAAGAGACCCAGTACTTC
J: TRBJ2-1; D: TRBD1; size: .; V: TRBV6-6; CDR3: CASRRQGAEYNEQFF; DNA: TGTGCCAGCAGGAGACAGGGGGCGGAGTACAATGAGCAGTTCTTC
J: TRBJ2-3; D: .; size: .; V: TRBV10-1; CDR3: CASSESATGSDTQYF; DNA: TGCGCCAGCAGTGAGTCCGCAACAGGGTCAGATACGCAGTATTTT
J: TRBJ2-1; D: .; size: .; V: TRBV6-2/TRBV6-3; CDR3: CASSSPFQYNEQFF; DNA: TGTGCCAGCAGTTCCCCCTTTCAATACAATGAGCAGTTCTTC
J: TRBJ2-7; D: .; size: .; V: TRBV18; CDR3: CASSPAGAGSEQYF; DNA: TGTGCCAGCTCACCGGCAGGGGCAGGGAGCGAGCAGTACTTC
J: TRBJ2-1; D: TRBD2; size: .; V: TRBV13; CDR3: CASSRAGREGRSYNEQFF; DNA: TGTGCCAGCAGCCGCGCGGGGCGGGAGGGCCGTTCCTACAATGAGCAGTTCTTC
J: TRBJ2-2; D: TRBD1; size: .; V: TRBV6-6; CDR3: CASSPLGQTGDTGELFF; DNA: TGTGCCAGCAGTCCCCTCGGACAGACAGGGGACACCGGGGAGCTGTTTTTT
J: TRBJ2-1; D: .; size: .; V: TRBV19; CDR3: CASSNRVSYNEQFF; DNA: TGTGCCAGTAGTAACAGGGTGTCCTACAATGAGCAGTTCTTC
J: TRBJ1-1; D: .; size: .; V: TRBV5-8; CDR3: CASSLSHLQGLNTEAFF; DNA: TGTGCCAGCAGCTTAAGTCATTTGCAGGGTCTGAACACTGAAGCTTTCTTT
J: TRBJ2-2; D: TRBD2; size: .; V: TRBV24-1; CDR3: CAPGLAEHRGAVF; DNA: TGTGCCCCCGGACTAGCCGAGCACCGGGGAGCTGTTTTT
J: TRBJ2-7; D: .; size: .; V: TRBV20-1; CDR3: CSAIGSYEQYF; DNA: TGCAGTGCTATCGGGTCCTACGAGCAGTACTTC
J: TRBJ1-1; D: .; size: .; V: TRBV12-3/TRBV12-4; CDR3: CASSFTGKNRFF; DNA: TGTGCCAGCAGTTTTACTGGTAAAAATCGGTTCTTT
J: TRBJ2-7; D: TRBD2; size: .; V: TRBV28; CDR3: CASSLVAGVYEQYF; DNA: TGTGCCAGCAGTTTAGTAGCGGGAGTTTACGAGCAGTACTTC
J: TRBJ1-4; D: .; size: .; V: TRBV24-1; CDR3: CATSGTGDNEKLFF; DNA: TGTGCCACCAGTGGTACTGGGGACAATGAAAAACTGTTTTTT
J: TRBJ1-2; D: TRBD1; size: .; V: TRBV6-1; CDR3: CASSEATGGGGYTF; DNA: TGTGCCAGCAGTGAAGCAACAGGGGGAGGGGGCTACACCTTC
J: TRBJ1-1; D: .; size: .; V: TRBV28; CDR3: CASSFQGPRNTEAFF; DNA: TGTGCCAGCAGTTTCCAGGGCCCAAGGAACACTGAAGCTTTCTTT
J: TRBJ2-7; D: TRBD2; size: few; V: TRBV5-6; CDR3: CASSTLSGGDEQYF; DNA: TGTGCCAGCAGCACCCTTAGCGGGGGGGACGAGCAGTACTTC
J: TRBJ1-2; D: TRBD1; size: .; V: TRBV4-3; CDR3: CASSQETGDYGYTF; DNA: TGCGCCAGCAGCCAAGAGACAGGGGACTATGGCTACACCTTC
J: TRBJ2-5; D: .; size: once; V: TRBV4-2; CDR3: CASSQVLDMETQYF; DNA: TGTGCCAGCAGCCAAGTCCTCGACATGGAGACCCAGTACTTC
J: TRBJ2-3; D: TRBD2; size: .; V: TRBV7-2; CDR3: CASSLGTRVSSDTQYF; DNA: TGTGCCAGCAGCTTAGGGACTAGGGTATCTTCAGATACGCAGTATTTT
J: TRBJ1-6; D: .; size: .; V: TRBV4-3; CDR3: CASSQKHPRAANNSPLHF; DNA: TGCGCCAGCAGCCAGAAACACCCTAGGGCCGCAAATAATTCACCCCTCCACTTT
J: TRBJ2-5; D: .; size: .; V: TRBV15; CDR3: CATSRDPSQETQYF; DNA: TGTGCCACCAGCAGAGATCCCAGCCAAGAGACCCAGTACTTC
J: TRBJ2-1; D: .; size: once; V: TRBV20-1; CDR3: CSGKGGNEQFF; DNA: TGCAGCGGTAAGGGGGGCAATGAGCAGTTCTTC
J: TRBJ2-7; D: .; size: .; V: TRBV27; CDR3: CASSPDTSYEQYF; DNA: TGTGCCAGCAGCCCCGACACCTCCTACGAGCAGTACTTC
J: TRBJ1-1; D: .; size: .; V: TRBV27; CDR3: CASSFLGKDTEAFF; DNA: TGTGCCAGCAGTTTTTTAGGGAAGGACACTGAAGCTTTCTTT
J: TRBJ2-7; D: TRBD1; size: .; V: TRBV5-6; CDR3: CASSLSGTGVYEQYF; DNA: TGTGCCAGCAGCTTGTCTGGGACAGGGGTCTACGAGCAGTACTTC
J: TRBJ2-7; D: .; size: .; V: TRBV15; CDR3: CATSESSLRDISYEQYF; DNA: TGTGCCACCAGCGAAAGCAGCCTCCGGGACATATCCTACGAGCAGTACTTC
J: TRBJ1-2; D: TRBD1; size: .; V: TRBV24-1; CDR3: CATSDKGQGMNGYTF; DNA: TGTGCCACCAGTGATAAGGGACAGGGAATGAATGGCTACACCTTC
J: TRBJ2-3; D: .; size: once; V: TRBV7-2; CDR3: CASSLVGSGSTDTQYF; DNA: TGTGCCAGCAGCTTAGTTGGTAGCGGATCGACAGATACGCAGTATTTT
J: TRBJ2-1; D: .; size: .; V: TRBV2; CDR3: CASSEIVAGDNEQFF; DNA: TGTGCCAGCAGTGAAATCGTGGCGGGCGACAATGAGCAGTTCTTC
J: TRBJ2-2; D: .; size: .; V: TRBV11-2; CDR3: CASSLDDYTGELFF; DNA: TGTGCCAGCAGCTTAGACGACTACACCGGGGAGCTGTTTTTT